This T cell receptor beta chain was retrieved from a study of cytomegalovirus exposure and HLA in healthy donors. Study details: The 550 to 700 first-cohort repertoires and the roughly 120 validation repertoires shared the same platform, a later analysis reported. Regarding the study as a whole: Most TCR sequences showed up rarely, but some public TCRs showed up in many donors. The study put some 150 TCR beta chains on its list as cytomegalovirus-associated.

Repertoires were generated with immunoSEQ multiplex PCR, while TCRdb's copy carries only in-frame clones and drops some. This table holds approximately 170,000 clones, less than 95% found once. This clone was recorded once. The antigen remains undetermined. CDR1 and CDR2 (germline): SGHTA, FQGNSA. This CDR3 has 14 residues. V lost 4 bases and J lost 8, with 15 bases in between. This chain uses TRBV7-2 with TRBJ2-1, with a weak D call TRBD2 (6 bases). The TCR was taken from a woman under 30 in good health and CMV-seropositive. Sequenced: PBMCs. The DNA of the CDR3 is TGTGCCAGCAGCTCGACTAGGTCCGGGGATGAGCAGTTCTTC. It translates to CASSSTRSGDEQFF.